This T cell receptor (beta chain) was profiled in a study of T cells in Graves' hyperthyroidism and ophthalmopathy. Researchers amplified the TCR beta CDR3 regions from RNA transcripts. TCR CDR3 underwent first-round RT-PCR with the HTBI primer set. TCRdb re-analysed the multiplex PCR reads in MiXCR, keeping a single row per CDR3 protein. The sample yields over 650,000 distinct CDR3 sequences, over 15% seen once. This CDR3 contains 15 residues. Per the germline V gene, CDR1 is MDHEN and CDR2 is SYDVKM. Germline trimming cut 1 base from V and 2 bases from J; bases unmatched to any gene: 4. This clonotype was found many times. What it recognizes is unknown. Whole-study findings and limits: In the blood, most expanded thyroid clonotypes above 0.001 appeared as well.

This chain joins TRBV28 and TRBJ2-7, with 8 bases lining up with TRBD2. The sample was blood. The TCR sequence derives from a man younger than 30 with Graves' hyperthyroidism. Here the CDR3 reads CASSLFVREAYEQYF. CDR3 in DNA: TGTGCCAGCAGTTTATTCGTGCGGGAGGCCTACGAGCAGTACTTC.